The source of this TCR beta chain is a study of T-cell memory formation after mild COVID-19. This clonotype came up a few times. Antigen specificity is unknown. TCRdb fed the 5' RACE reads into MiXCR, producing one record per CDR3 protein. The sample shows 300,000 to 350,000 distinct CDR3 sequences, 10% to 15% of them seen only once. From germline, CDR1 is SGHKS and CDR2 YYEKEE (reference sequence). This CDR3 has 14 amino acids. V trimming: 3 bases; J trimming: 9 bases; junction bases outside the gene matches: 7. Findings of the study overall: That cross-reactive memory joined was suggested by some responding clones appearing in pre-infection memory.

The sequenced sample was PBMCs or a T cell subset sorted from them (not recorded which). The chain joins TRBV5-5 to TRBJ1-2, with 11 bases identical to TRBD1. The clonotype originates from a young man who had mild COVID-19 (a few samples of this study predate the infection). Cell type and time point are not known. CDR3 protein: CASSSDRGPLSYTF. DNA of the CDR3: TGTGCCAGCAGCTCGGACAGGGGGCCCTTGAGCTACACCTTC.